This entry lists 25 T cell receptor beta chains sequenced from one sample in a study of blood T cell repertoires in COVID-19. Method: immunoSEQ multiplex PCR; TCRdb's copy keeps in-frame clones and lacks some. The table has around 150,000 clones, less than 85% seen once. The material sequenced was peripheral blood. The receptors were gathered from a woman aged 40 to 50 with COVID-19, enrolled during active disease.

The chain uses TRBV28 and TRBJ2-7; possible D gene TRBD2, 5 bases. Trimming left V 2 bases short and J 4 bases short, with 12 bases between. This CDR3 spans 14 amino acids. The V gene's germline CDR1 is MDHEN and CDR2 SYDVKM. The CDR3 spells CASSLPAALYEQYF. DNA of the CDR3: TGTGCCAGCAGTTTACCAGCGGCCCTTTACGAGCAGTACTTC.

On this clone: It is unclear where the CDR3 begins or ends on the DNA, so no DNA is shown, and the CDR3 is as TCRdb lists it. The chain recombines TRBV27 with TRBJ2-5; the table's D call of TRBD2 was not tested on the DNA. The CDR3 contains 16 residues when both ends are counted. The germline gives CDR1 MNHEY, CDR2 SMNVEV (reference sequence). The CDR3 loop is CASSTSTSGGEETQYF.

This clone appeared a single time. For the CDR3, the DNA is TGTGCCAGCAACAGGGGATCCTCCTACAATGAGCAGTTCTTC. Translated: CASNRGSSYNEQFF. This chain uses TRBV5-5 with TRBJ2-1; 7 nucleotides align to TRBD1. Germline V gene lookup returns CDR1 SGHKS and CDR2 YYEKEE (reference sequence). V dropped 6 bases and J dropped 0; count of bases not matched to a gene: 3. This CDR3 contains 14 residues.

The V gene is TRBV6-4, the J gene TRBJ2-5, with TRBD2 matching 7 bases. The CDR3 contains 13 residues. The germline V gene encodes CDR1 MRHNA and CDR2 SNTAGT. Trimming removed 0 bases from V and 7 bases from J; junction bases left unmatched: 2. Here the CDR3 reads CASSDSERGTQYF. The CDR3 nucleotides are TGTGCCAGCAGTGACTCCGAGCGGGGGACCCAGTACTTC.

This chain connects TRBV9 to TRBJ1-2; 10 nucleotides line up with TRBD1. V was clipped by 2 bases and J by 3 bases; unmatched bases: 1. Germline lookup yields CDR1 SGDLS and CDR2 YYNGEE. This CDR3 is 14 amino acids long. The CDR3 loop is CASSVGTGDYGYTF. CDR3 nucleotides: TGTGCCAGCAGCGTCGGGACAGGGGACTATGGCTACACCTTC. Drawing the rest from reference TRBV9 and TRBJ1-2, the complete variable domain is DSGVTQTPKHLITATGQRVTLRCSPRSGDLSVYWYQQSLDQGLQFLIQYYNGEERAKGNILERFSAQQFPDLHSELNLSSLELGDSALYFCASSVGTGDYGYTFGSGTRLTVV.

The chain carries TRBV27 and TRBJ2-3; D uncertain. The germline V gene encodes CDR1 MNHEY and CDR2 SMNVEV (reference sequence). CDR3 length equals 13 residues. The V gene lost 3 bases and the J gene lost 6 bases, with 10 bases spanning the gap. DNA for the CDR3: TGTGCCAGCAGTTTGTTCGTCTCGGATACGCAGTATTTT. Translated: CASSLFVSDTQYF.

V gene TRBV15 combines with J gene TRBJ1-5; D gene unclear. This CDR3 has 15 amino acids. The germline V and J ends were trimmed by 3 bases and 11 bases, with 20 bases remaining between them. Per the germline V gene, CDR1 is LNHNV and CDR2 is YYDKDF (reference sequence). CDR3 DNA sequence: TGTGCCACCAGCAGTTGGGAGACCCCTTTGGGGACCCAGCATTTT. Translation: CATSSWETPLGTQHF.

This clone was seen more than once but under ten times. The CDR3 is CASSLGTGGQYTEAFF. In DNA form, the CDR3 reads TGTGCCAGCAGCCTGGGGACAGGGGGTCAATACACTGAAGCTTTCTTT. The gene calls are TRBV2 and TRBJ1-1, with TRBD1 matching 11 bases. The germline CDR1 and CDR2 sequences are SNHLY and FYNNEI. This CDR3 spans 16 amino acids. The junction had 9 bases not matched to a gene; V was cut back by 6 bases and J by 3 bases. The variable domain in full, completed from reference TRBV2 and TRBJ1-1, reads EPEVTQTPSHQVTQMGQEVILRCVPISNHLYFYWYRQILGQKVEFLVSFYNNEISEKSEIFDDQFSVERPDGSNFTLKIRSTKLEDSAMYFCASSLGTGGQYTEAFFGQGTRLTVV.

The chain is built from TRBV5-4 and TRBJ1-6; D is uncertain. This CDR3 region has 17 residues. The ends were cut back, 0 bases at V and 1 base at J, with 11 bases in the middle. CDR1 SGHNT and CDR2 YYREEE come from the germline V gene (reference sequence). The CDR3, as DNA: TGTGCCAGCAGCTTGGAGGTGGGAGGATCCTATAATTCACCCCTCCACTTT. This encodes CASSLEVGGSYNSPLHF.

The rearrangement uses TRBV5-4 and TRBJ2-1; 8 positions match TRBD2. Germline loops: CDR1 SGHNT, CDR2 YYREEE (reference sequence). With V trimmed by 4 bases and J by 4 bases, 10 bases remained unmatched. The CDR3 totals 16 residues. This CDR3 is CASSILAETLYNEQFF. CDR3 bases: TGTGCCAGCAGCATACTAGCGGAAACCCTGTACAATGAGCAGTTCTTC.

The CDR3 reads CASSSPSGNTDTQYF. CDR3 sequence (DNA): TGTGCCAGCAGCTCCCCTAGCGGGAACACAGATACGCAGTATTTT. This chain joins TRBV11-1 and TRBJ2-3, with TRBD2 matching over 9 bases. There are 15 residues in the CDR3. V was pared by 4 bases and J by 2 bases, with 4 bases of the junction left unmatched. The germline V gene has CDR1 SGHAT and CDR2 FQDESV (reference sequence).

This clone has only a few counts. The chain has TRBV5-1 and TRBJ1-6, with a tentative D call TRBD1 (5 bases). The CDR3 is 16 residues long. Trimming took off 5 bases at V and 4 bases at J, with 16 bases between the two ends. In germline, CDR1 is SGHRS, CDR2 YFSETQ. Here the CDR3 DNA reads TGCGCCAGCAGGCCCGCCACAGGCTTTTATAATTCACCCCTCCACTTT. Its translation: CASRPATGFYNSPLHF. Supplemented by reference TRBV5-1 and TRBJ1-6, the full variable domain reads KAGVTQTPRYLIKTRGQQVTLSCSPISGHRSVSWYQQTPGQGLQFLFEYFSETQRNKGNFPGRFSGRQFSNSRSEMNVSTLELGDSALYLCASRPATGFYNSPLHFGNGTRLTVT.

The rearrangement joins TRBV6-5 to TRBJ2-3; 8 nucleotides align to TRBD1. Germline assignment: CDR1 MNHEY and CDR2 SVGAGI. CDR3 size: 14 residues. The V gene end was trimmed by 6 bases and the J gene end by 0 bases; junction bases not matched to a gene: 2. Written as DNA, the CDR3 is TGTGCCAGCAGGAGACAGGGGAGCACAGATACGCAGTATTTT. Translated, it gives CASRRQGSTDTQYF.

The J gene is TRBJ2-1, the V gene TRBV7-8; tentatively, D is TRBD1 (5 bases). The CDR3 is 15 amino acids. Trimming took off 1 base at V and 2 bases at J, with 9 bases between the two ends. CDR1 SGHVS and CDR2 FQNEAQ come from the germline V gene. Here the CDR3 DNA reads TGTGCCAGCAGCTTAGGTCCACAGGCCTACAATGAGCAGTTCTTC. Translating gives CASSLGPQAYNEQFF.

The genes are TRBV11-2 and TRBJ2-1, with 14 bases identical to TRBD2. The V gene end was trimmed by 4 bases and the J gene end by 10 bases; junction bases not matched to a gene: 6. The CDR3 covers 15 residues. Germline CDR1 is SGHAT and CDR2 is FQNNGV. CDR3 residues: CASSSRLAGGGEQFF. CDR3 DNA sequence: TGTGCCAGCAGCTCCAGACTAGCGGGAGGGGGAGAGCAGTTCTTC. The variable domain in full, completed from reference TRBV11-2 and TRBJ2-1, reads EAGVAQSPRYKIIEKRQSVAFWCNPISGHATLYWYQQILGQGPKLLIQFQNNGVVDDSQLPKDRFSAERLKGVDSTLKIQPAKLEDSAVYLCASSSRLAGGGEQFFGPGTRLTVL.

This rearrangement joins TRBV7-2 to TRBJ2-1; 7 nucleotides line up with TRBD2. The germline V gene has CDR1 SGHTA and CDR2 FQGNSA. The CDR3 spans 17 residues. V lost 1 base, J lost 5 bases, and 11 bases stayed unmatched. DNA of the CDR3: TGTGCCAGCAGCTTAGGGGCGTTTGGGGACTACAACAATGAGCAGTTCTTC. Translated, it gives CASSLGAFGDYNNEQFF.

This chain connects TRBV6-1 to TRBJ1-1, with TRBD1 matching 8 bases. The germline gives CDR1 MNHNS, CDR2 SASEGT. The CDR3 consists of 16 residues. The J segment lost 0 bases and the V segment lost 2 bases, leaving 5 bases of the junction unmatched. The CDR3 bases are TGTGCCAGCAGTGAACGACAGGGGCGGATGAACACTGAAGCTTTCTTT. This gives the protein CASSERQGRMNTEAFF.

The chain joins TRBV7-9 to TRBJ1-1; D remains unclear. Between the trimmed V and J ends, which lost 4 bases and 6 bases, there was a span of 15 bases. This CDR3 has 14 residues. Germline values: CDR1 SEHNR, CDR2 FQNEAQ (reference sequence). CDR3 coding DNA: TGTGCCAGCAGCTCCCGGGCTGGGAGCGCTGAAGCTTTCTTT. Translating gives CASSSRAGSAEAFF.

V gene TRBV6-1 combines with J gene TRBJ2-5; 14 positions match TRBD2. The CDR3 totals 18 residues. The trim removed 2 bases at V and 7 bases at J, leaving 12 bases unmatched. The germline V gene has CDR1 MNHNS and CDR2 SASEGT. The CDR3 DNA reads TGTGCCAGCAGTGAATACTGGACGACTAGCGGGAGGGCCAGGACCCAGTACTTC. Its translation: CASSEYWTTSGRARTQYF.

The chain is built from TRBV27 and TRBJ2-4; TRBD2 agrees at 8 bases. Germline values: CDR1 MNHEY, CDR2 SMNVEV (reference sequence). V dropped 7 bases and J dropped 8; count of bases not matched to a gene: 10. The CDR3 sequence is 14 residues long. CDR3 sequence (DNA): TGTGCCAGCACCCTTATAGCCGGGGGGGACATTCAGTACTTC. It codes for CASTLIAGGDIQYF.

The V call is TRBV2, the J call TRBJ1-5; 7 bases map to TRBD1. Germline V CDR1 and CDR2: SNHLY, FYNNEI. J gave up 0 bases and V 5 bases, and 7 bases lay outside the gene matches. This CDR3 comprises 16 residues. DNA of the CDR3: TGTGCCAGCAGTTCAGGGACAGCTCGTAGCAATCAGCCCCAGCATTTT. Its protein is CASSSGTARSNQPQHF.

The chain couples TRBV3-1 (or the pseudogene TRBV3-2) to TRBJ2-5; 8 bases are a match to TRBD1. Losses at the gene ends were 5 bases for V and 4 bases for J; bases not matched to a gene: 6. The CDR3 consists of 14 residues. In germline, CDR1 is LGHDT, CDR2 YNNKEL (reference sequence). The CDR3 is CASSGRGRRETQYF. As DNA, the CDR3 is TGTGCCAGCAGCGGCAGGGGGCGAAGAGAGACCCAGTACTTC.

V usage is TRBV7-3 and J usage is TRBJ2-1; weak D call: TRBD2 (5 bases). This CDR3 comprises 13 residues. V was cut by 4 bases and J by 4 bases, with 8 bases left in between. Looked up from germline, CDR1 is SGHTA and CDR2 is FQGTGA. CDR3 region: CASSSQRYNEQFF. The CDR3 DNA sequence: TGTGCCAGCAGCTCTCAGCGGTACAATGAGCAGTTCTTC. Using reference TRBV7-3 and TRBJ2-1 for the parts outside the CDR3, the full variable domain is GAGVSQTPSNKVTEKGKYVELRCDPISGHTALYWYRQSLGQGPEFLIYFQGTGAADDSGLPNDRFFAVRPEGSVSTLKIQRTERGDSAVYLCASSSQRYNEQFFGPGTRLTVL.

The chain couples TRBV14 to TRBJ2-2; D unresolved. Germline V gene data show CDR1 as SGHDN and CDR2 as FVKESK. The CDR3 is 15 residues long. V lost 4 bases, J lost 0 bases, and 9 bases lay in between. DNA of the CDR3: TGTGCCAGCAGCCTAGTGGGCACGAACACCGGGGAGCTGTTTTTT. This sequence encodes CASSLVGTNTGELFF.

This clone came up once. The chain employs TRBV9 and TRBJ2-1, with 8 bases lining up with TRBD1. V dropped 3 bases and J dropped 6; count of bases not matched to a gene: 5. The CDR3 sequence is 14 residues long. The germline V gene has CDR1 SGDLS and CDR2 YYNGEE. The CDR3 bases are TGTGCCAGCAGCGCACCTACAGGGGGCAATGAGCAGTTCTTC. Translation gives CASSAPTGGNEQFF.